The 19 T cell receptor beta chains in this list originate from one sample, sequenced in a study of blood T cell repertoires in COVID-19. Here immunoSEQ multiplex PCR was the method, and the copy in TCRdb shows in-frame clones only, minus some. The table includes approximately 28,000 clones, around 92% detected once. Sample: peripheral blood. The receptor set was obtained from a human donor in a cohort sampled during active COVID-19.

The chain uses TRBV19 and TRBJ2-3, with D possibly TRBD1 on 5 matching bases. Germline V gene lookup returns CDR1 LNHDA and CDR2 SQIVND (reference sequence). The CDR3 length is 15 residues. V gave up 6 bases and J gave up 1 base, with 14 bases separating them. The CDR3 reads CASSPAGHRTDTQYF. The CDR3 region has the DNA TGTGCCAGTAGCCCAGCTGGACACCGCACAGATACGCAGTATTTT.

This rearrangement joins TRBV15 to TRBJ1-2; D perhaps matches TRBD1 (6 bases). Germline V CDR1 and CDR2: LNHNV, YYDKDF (reference sequence). This CDR3 comprises 14 residues. V was pared by 5 bases and J by 1 base, with 11 bases between. The CDR3 nucleotides are TGTGCCACCAGCTGGGGGGGCCATAACTATGGCTACACCTTC. This translates into CATSWGGHNYGYTF.

The rearrangement uses TRBV3-1 (or the pseudogene TRBV3-2) and TRBJ2-3; D unresolved. The V end lost 2 bases, the J end lost 0 bases, and 9 bases lay between the germline ends. The CDR3 has 15 residues. Germline CDR1 LGHDT, CDR2 YNNKEL (reference sequence). CDR3 in DNA: TGTGCCAGCAGCCAAACACCCGTTAGCACAGATACGCAGTATTTT. It translates to CASSQTPVSTDTQYF.

This chain joins TRBV24-1 and TRBJ2-3; 9 positions match TRBD1. Trimming removed 4 bases from V and 2 bases from J; junction bases left unmatched: 6. The germline CDR1 and CDR2 sequences are KGHDR and SFDVKD. CDR3 length equals 16 residues. In DNA, the CDR3 is TGTGCCACCAGTGAAATGACAGGGGGTAACACAGATACGCAGTATTTT. Translating gives CATSEMTGGNTDTQYF.

The chain couples TRBV4-1 to TRBJ1-5, with 7 bases that match TRBD1. Germline V CDR1 and CDR2: MGHRA, YSYEKL. The CDR3 has 16 residues. J lost 0 bases, V lost 1 base, and 3 bases had no gene match. DNA for the CDR3: TGCGCCAGCAGCCAAGCAGGGGGGTATAGCAATCAGCCCCAGCATTTT. This gives the protein CASSQAGGYSNQPQHF.

The rearrangement uses TRBV5-1 and TRBJ1-5; perhaps TRBD1 as D (6 bases). The germline CDR1 and CDR2 sequences are SGHRS and YFSETQ. The CDR3 spans 15 residues. V lost 0 bases, J lost 6 bases, and 13 bases lay in between. The CDR3 region is CASSLEAGVGQPQHF. The CDR3 DNA follows: TGCGCCAGCAGCTTGGAGGCAGGGGTAGGTCAGCCCCAGCATTTT.

V is TRBV6-4 and J is TRBJ2-1, with 7 bases lining up with TRBD1. The CDR3 spans 16 residues. Trimming cost V 8 bases and J 5 bases; bases outside gene matches: 15. Germline V CDR1 and CDR2: MRHNA, SNTAGT. The CDR3 loop reads CASSEVPGQLDNEQFF. The CDR3 nucleotides read TGTGCCAGCTCGGAGGTACCGGGACAGCTCGACAATGAGCAGTTCTTC.

This clone was recorded only once. The rearrangement links TRBV5-8 to TRBJ1-1; 7 nucleotides agree with TRBD1. Germline CDR1 is SGHTS and CDR2 is YDEGEE. Losses at the gene ends were 4 bases for V and 9 bases for J; bases not matched to a gene: 9. This CDR3 region has 13 residues. CDR3 nucleotide sequence: TGTGCCAGCAGCCCCGGGGACAGACTAAAAGCTTTCTTT. Its protein is CASSPGDRLKAFF.

Here the CDR3 DNA reads TGTGCCAGCAGTTACTCGCTGACAGGAAGCGAGCAGTACTTC. It specifies CASSYSLTGSEQYF. The rearrangement joins TRBV6-5 to TRBJ2-7; tentatively, D is TRBD1 (6 bases). The CDR3 sequence is 14 residues long. Germline V CDR1 and CDR2: MNHEY, SVGAGI. Deletions cut 0 bases from V and 6 bases from J, with 12 bases between.

CDR3 residues: CASSLAGNTEAFF. The CDR3 region has the DNA TGTGCCAGCAGTTTAGCGGGAAACACTGAAGCTTTCTTT. The chain has TRBV28 and TRBJ1-1; D not certain. The V and J ends lost 2 bases and 2 bases respectively, with 6 bases between them. There are 13 residues in the CDR3. The V gene's germline CDR1 is MDHEN and CDR2 SYDVKM. Combining the CDR3 with reference TRBV28 and TRBJ1-1 gives the whole variable domain DVKVTQSSRYLVKRTGEKVFLECVQDMDHENMFWYRQDPGLGLRLIYFSYDVKMKEKGDIPEGYSVSREKKERFSLILESASTNQTSMYLCASSLAGNTEAFFGQGTRLTVV.

The rearrangement uses TRBV7-9 and TRBJ2-4; D not certain. Germline loops: CDR1 SEHNR, CDR2 FQNEAQ (reference sequence). V shed 4 bases and J shed 8 bases, with 12 bases lying between them. The CDR3 is made up of 13 amino acids. The CDR3 spells CASSSQVSHIQYF. The CDR3 nucleotides are TGTGCCAGCAGCTCCCAGGTTTCGCACATTCAGTACTTC.

V and J are TRBV21-1 and TRBJ1-1; the table assigns TRBD1, which was not confirmed against the DNA. TRBV21-1 is a recognized pseudogene. This CDR3 has 13 amino acids. The CDR3 DNA sequence: TGTGCCAGCAGCAAATATGAGGGGGCTGAAGCTTTCTTT. Protein product: CASSKYEGAEAFF.

This chain joins TRBV4-2 and TRBJ2-6; 11 bases match TRBD1. CDR3 length: 17 residues. V was clipped by 4 bases and J by 2 bases; unmatched bases: 4. Germline V gene sequence: CDR1 LGHNA, CDR2 YNFKEQ. The CDR3 sequence is CASSPGQGVAGANVLTF. In nucleotides, the CDR3 is TGTGCCAGCAGCCCGGGACAGGGGGTCGCTGGGGCCAACGTCCTGACTTTC.

The chain recombines TRBV9 with TRBJ2-2, with TRBD2 matching 10 bases. This CDR3 is built from 17 residues. J was trimmed by 3 bases and V by 5 bases; bases with no gene match: 10. CDR1 and CDR2 from the germline V gene are SGDLS and YYNGEE. CDR3 DNA: TGTGCCAGCAGACACGGAGCGGGGGGGCCCGACACCGGGGAGCTGTTTTTT. The encoded protein is CASRHGAGGPDTGELFF.

The chain couples TRBV7-2 to TRBJ2-1, with TRBD1 identical over 8 bases. V dropped 5 bases and J dropped 8; count of bases not matched to a gene: 11. The CDR3 loop spans 15 amino acids. Germline values: CDR1 SGHTA, CDR2 FQGNSA. As DNA, the CDR3 is TGTGCCAGCAGCGACGCAGGGCCAGGGGGCTATGAGCAGTTCTTC. Amino acids: CASSDAGPGGYEQFF.

This rearrangement joins TRBV9 to TRBJ2-5; 8 bases agree with TRBD2. V lost 0 bases, J lost 2 bases, and 3 bases stayed unmatched. The CDR3 is 15 residues long. Germline V gene lookup returns CDR1 SGDLS and CDR2 YYNGEE. CDR3 nucleotides: TGTGCCAGCAGCGTAGGAACTAGCGGACAAGAGACCCAGTACTTC. This translates into CASSVGTSGQETQYF. Together with reference TRBV9 and TRBJ2-5, the CDR3 gives the full variable domain: DSGVTQTPKHLITATGQRVTLRCSPRSGDLSVYWYQQSLDQGLQFLIQYYNGEERAKGNILERFSAQQFPDLHSELNLSSLELGDSALYFCASSVGTSGQETQYFGPGTRLLVL.

This clone came up once. The chain joins TRBV5-1 to TRBJ1-1, with D tentatively TRBD1 (5 bases). V lost 4 bases and J lost 0, with 10 bases in between. Germline CDR1 and CDR2: SGHRS and YFSETQ. The length of the CDR3 is 14 residues. This CDR3 is CASSRTGLNTEAFF. Written as DNA, the CDR3 is TGCGCCAGCAGCAGAACAGGCCTGAACACTGAAGCTTTCTTT.

The chain recombines TRBV5-6 with TRBJ2-7, with a possible D match to TRBD2 (6 bases). CDR1 SGHDT and CDR2 YYEEEE come from the germline V gene. The CDR3 runs 13 residues. The CDR3 region is CVSRGYPLYEQYV. CDR3 nucleotides: TGTGTCAGTCGGGGGTATCCCCTCTACGAGCAGTACGTC.

This chain links TRBV3-1 (or the pseudogene TRBV3-2) with TRBJ1-6, with 9 bases identical to TRBD1. Per germline, CDR1 LGHDT and CDR2 YNNKEL (reference sequence). The CDR3 is 14 amino acids. Unmatched junction bases numbered 4, after V lost 6 bases and J lost 7 bases. The CDR3 is CASSPGQGNSPLHF. DNA for the CDR3: TGTGCCAGCAGTCCGGGACAGGGAAATTCACCCCTCCACTTT.